Following are 4 T cell receptor beta chains from one sample sequenced in a study of PD-1 blockade in classical Hodgkin lymphoma (dated by TCRdb to 2020 to 2021). Library preparation was by the immunoSEQ multiplex PCR assay. TCRdb took over this immuneACCESS table, retaining in-frame rearrangements with V and J assigned. Such tables are incomplete; in checked studies, under half of the missing clones stem from an unresolved V gene, and the remainder is unexplained. In this sample the table shows roughly 20,000 clones, around 80% of which occur a single time. The ten largest account for around 2.3% of the sample. What this sample's time point label stands for: cycle 4 day 1 (C4D1), after 5 to 7 weeks of nivolumab. Every trial patient had relapsed following autologous stem cell transplantation, and prior brentuximab vedotin exposure was what differed among cohorts A, B and C. A Miltenyi CD4+ T cell isolation kit was used for magnetic negative selection to purify CD4+ T cells from thawed PBMCs.

The sample in question was CD4+ T cells from blood, obtained before the fourth cycle of nivolumab. The receptor set was obtained from a human donor with classical Hodgkin lymphoma.

The V gene is TRBV11-2, the J gene TRBJ2-2, with a possible D match to TRBD2 (7 bases). Trimming took off 1 base at V and 3 bases at J, with 9 bases between the two ends. Looked up from germline, CDR1 is SGHAT and CDR2 is FQNNGV. This CDR3 is built from 15 residues. CDR3: CASSLAGGYTGELFF. Written as DNA, the CDR3 is TGTGCCAGCAGCTTAGCGGGGGGCTACACCGGGGAGCTGTTTTTT. The variable domain in full, with the rest retrieved from reference TRBV11-2 and TRBJ2-2, is EAGVAQSPRYKIIEKRQSVAFWCNPISGHATLYWYQQILGQGPKLLIQFQNNGVVDDSQLPKDRFSAERLKGVDSTLKIQPAKLEDSAVYLCASSLAGGYTGELFFGEGSRLTVL.

The rearrangement uses TRBV5-1 and TRBJ1-2, with 7 bases aligning to TRBD1. This CDR3 comprises 13 residues. Germline trimming cut 5 bases from V and 6 bases from J; bases unmatched to any gene: 7. CDR1 SGHRS and CDR2 YFSETQ come from the germline V gene. This CDR3 is CASREGASDGYTF. CDR3 nucleotides: TGCGCCAGCAGAGAGGGGGCCTCGGATGGCTACACCTTC.

The chain links TRBV28 to TRBJ2-7; 8 bases map to TRBD2. The CDR3 extends over 14 amino acids. Germline CDR1 is MDHEN and CDR2 is SYDVKM. The trim removed 2 bases at V and 7 bases at J, leaving 7 bases unmatched. CDR3: CASSLAGGAREQYV. CDR3 nucleotides: TGTGCCAGCAGTTTAGCCGGGGGGGCGCGTGAGCAGTACGTC.

The CDR3 here is CASSDRVRDTEAFF. CDR3 nucleotides: TGTGCCAGCAGTGACAGGGTTCGGGACACTGAAGCTTTCTTT. V is TRBV6-5 and J is TRBJ1-1; 7 bases are shared with TRBD1. The V segment lost 5 bases and the J segment 3 bases; nucleotides outside the gene matches: 6. The CDR3 contains 14 residues. Germline V gene sequence: CDR1 MNHEY, CDR2 SVGAGI.